This T cell receptor (beta chain) emerged from a study of T cells in localized non-small cell lung cancer. Libraries were prepared by immunoSEQ multiplex PCR; TCRdb keeps only in-frame clonotypes and omits some of them. Among 15,000 or so clones, around 83% were seen once, and the ten largest hold roughly a third. Concerning this clone: What it binds is unknown.

Study-wide points: Appearing in adjacent lung were a median about 57 of the top 100 tumor clones.

The V end was cut by 7 bases, the J end by 6 bases, with 13 bases between. Germline V lookup: CDR1 SGHDT, CDR2 YYEEEE. This CDR3 comprises 13 residues. This receptor was obtained from a male donor aged 60 or over with stage III lung adenocarcinoma. This chain links TRBV5-6 with TRBJ1-4, with D unclear. Sample: peripheral blood, taken before any cancer treatment. In DNA form, the CDR3 reads TGTGCCAGCCGTTACCGACTGGATGAAAAACTGTTTTTT. Its translation is CASRYRLDEKLFF.